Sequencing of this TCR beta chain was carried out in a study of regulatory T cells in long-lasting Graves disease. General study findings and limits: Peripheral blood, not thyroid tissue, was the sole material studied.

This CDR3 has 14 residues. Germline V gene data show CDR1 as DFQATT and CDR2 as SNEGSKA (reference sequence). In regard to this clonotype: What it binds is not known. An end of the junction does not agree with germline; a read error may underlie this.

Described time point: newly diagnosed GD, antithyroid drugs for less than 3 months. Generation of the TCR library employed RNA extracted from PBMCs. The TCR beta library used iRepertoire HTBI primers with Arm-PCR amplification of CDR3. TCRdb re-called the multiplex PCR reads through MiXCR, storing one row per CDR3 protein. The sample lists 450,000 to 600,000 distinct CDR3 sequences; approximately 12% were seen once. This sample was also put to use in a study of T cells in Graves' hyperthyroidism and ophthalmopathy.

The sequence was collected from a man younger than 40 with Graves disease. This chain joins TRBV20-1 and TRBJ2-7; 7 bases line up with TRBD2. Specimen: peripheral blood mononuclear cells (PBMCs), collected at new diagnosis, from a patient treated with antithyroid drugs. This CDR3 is CNASPGRIDYEQYF. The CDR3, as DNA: TGCAATGCTAGCCCCGGGAGGATTGACTACGAGCAGTACTTC.